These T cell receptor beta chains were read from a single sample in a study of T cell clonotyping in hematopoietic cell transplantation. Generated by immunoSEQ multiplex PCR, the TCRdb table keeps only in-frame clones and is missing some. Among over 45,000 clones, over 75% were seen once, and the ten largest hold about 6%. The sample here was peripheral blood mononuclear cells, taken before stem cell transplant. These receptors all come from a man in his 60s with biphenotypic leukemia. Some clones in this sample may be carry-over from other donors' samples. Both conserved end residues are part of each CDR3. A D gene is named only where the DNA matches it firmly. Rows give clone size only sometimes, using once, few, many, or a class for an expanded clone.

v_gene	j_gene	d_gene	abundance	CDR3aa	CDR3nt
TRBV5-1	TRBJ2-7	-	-	CASSLAMEGVEQYF	TGCGCCAGCAGCTTGGCCATGGAGGGGGTAGAGCAGTACTTC
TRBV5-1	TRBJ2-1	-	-	CASSSVRESGYNEQFF	TGCGCCAGCAGCTCAGTCCGAGAATCGGGCTACAATGAGCAGTTCTTC
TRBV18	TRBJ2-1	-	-	CASSPSSYNEQFF	TGTGCCAGCTCACCTTCGTCATACAATGAGCAGTTCTTC
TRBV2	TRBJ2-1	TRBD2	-	CASAWGLAGGDEQFF	TGTGCCAGCGCCTGGGGGCTAGCGGGAGGAGATGAGCAGTTCTTC
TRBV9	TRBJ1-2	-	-	CASSVGRGTNYGYTF	TGTGCCAGCAGCGTAGGTAGGGGAACCAACTATGGCTACACCTTC
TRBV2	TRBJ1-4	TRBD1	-	CASSAGQGIQEKLFF	TGTGCCAGCAGTGCAGGACAGGGGATTCAAGAAAAACTGTTTTTT
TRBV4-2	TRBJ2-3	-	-	CASSLTRPSTDTQYF	TGTGCCAGCAGCCTTACGAGGCCTAGCACAGATACGCAGTATTTT
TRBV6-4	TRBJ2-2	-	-	CASSDRYGSGELFF	TGTGCCAGCAGTGACCGGTATGGGTCCGGGGAGCTGTTTTTT
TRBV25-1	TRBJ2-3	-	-	CASSDRPTDDTQYF	TGTGCCAGCAGTGACCGCCCGACGGACGATACGCAGTATTTT
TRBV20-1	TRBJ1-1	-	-	CSARGDTEAFF	TGCAGTGCTAGGGGGGACACTGAAGCTTTCTTT
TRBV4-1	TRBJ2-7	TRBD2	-	CASSPRLGGIQNYEQYF	TGCGCCAGCAGCCCGAGACTCGGGGGGATTCAAAACTACGAGCAGTACTTC
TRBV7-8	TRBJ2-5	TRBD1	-	CASSEDRVKETQYF	TGTGCCAGCAGCGAGGACAGGGTGAAAGAGACCCAGTACTTC
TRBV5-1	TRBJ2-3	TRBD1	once	CASSSTGWWKLSPSTDTQYF	TGCGCCAGCAGCTCGACAGGGTGGTGGAAGCTTAGCCCTAGCACAGATACGCAGTATTTT
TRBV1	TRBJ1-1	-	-	CTSSQLKDRAVNTEAFF	TGCACCAGCAGCCAATTAAAAGACAGGGCTGTGAACACTGAAGCTTTCTTT
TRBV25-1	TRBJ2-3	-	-	CASSELASDWTDTQYF	TGTGCCAGCAGTGAACTGGCCTCTGACTGGACAGATACGCAGTATTTT
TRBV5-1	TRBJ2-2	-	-	CASSLHRQNLNTGELFF	TGCGCCAGCAGCTTACATAGACAGAACTTGAACACCGGGGAGCTGTTTTTT
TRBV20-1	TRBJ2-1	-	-	CSAGGPKFF	TGCAGTGCTGGGGGGCCCAAGTTCTTC
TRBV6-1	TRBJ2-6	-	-	CASSDRVGTGANVLTF	TGTGCCAGCAGTGACAGGGTTGGGACTGGGGCCAACGTCCTGACTTTC
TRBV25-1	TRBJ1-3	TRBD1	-	CASRTGAGNTIYF	TGTGCCAGCCGGACAGGGGCTGGAAACACCATATATTTT
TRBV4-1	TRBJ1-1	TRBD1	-	CASSQDGAGGPRNTEAFF	TGCGCCAGCAGCCAAGATGGGGCAGGGGGACCAAGAAACACTGAAGCTTTCTTT
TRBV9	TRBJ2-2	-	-	CASSVRGRSVGELFF	TGTGCCAGCAGCGTAAGGGGGAGGTCGGTCGGGGAGCTGTTTTTT
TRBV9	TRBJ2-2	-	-	CASQEGPTPGELFF	TGTGCCAGTCAGGAGGGTCCTACCCCCGGGGAGCTGTTTTTT
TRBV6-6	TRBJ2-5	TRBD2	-	CASVLAGAETQYF	TGTGCCAGCGTCCTAGCGGGCGCGGAGACCCAGTACTTC
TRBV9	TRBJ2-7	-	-	CASSPRTTYEQYF	TGTGCCAGCAGCCCCCGGACTACCTACGAGCAGTACTTC
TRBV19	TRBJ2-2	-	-	CASSIGATNTGELFF	TGTGCCAGTAGTATAGGGGCCACGAACACCGGGGAGCTGTTTTTT
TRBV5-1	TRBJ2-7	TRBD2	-	CASSTLAGASYEQYF	TGCGCCAGCAGCACCCTAGCGGGAGCGTCCTACGAGCAGTACTTC
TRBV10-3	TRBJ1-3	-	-	CAISERQEGLNTIYF	TGTGCCATCAGTGAAAGACAGGAGGGACTAAACACCATATATTTT
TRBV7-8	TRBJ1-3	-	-	CASSLTRGSGGNTIYF	TGTGCCAGCAGCTTAACGAGGGGCTCAGGTGGAAACACCATATATTTT
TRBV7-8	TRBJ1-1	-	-	CASSWVAGDTEAFF	TGTGCCAGCAGCTGGGTGGCGGGGGACACTGAAGCTTTCTTT
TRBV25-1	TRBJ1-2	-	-	CASSELPRTGYGYTF	TGTGCCAGCAGTGAATTACCCAGGACCGGCTATGGCTACACCTTC
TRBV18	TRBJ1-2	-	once	CASSPTNRVGINYGYTF	TGTGCCAGCTCACCCACGAACCGGGTGGGAATCAACTATGGCTACACCTTC
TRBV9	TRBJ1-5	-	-	CASSALGRGGRQPQHF	TGTGCCAGCAGCGCCCTCGGTCGGGGAGGAAGGCAGCCCCAGCATTTT
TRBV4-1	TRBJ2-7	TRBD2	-	CASSQLTSGNDEQYF	TGCGCCAGCAGCCAACTGACTAGCGGGAACGACGAGCAGTACTTC
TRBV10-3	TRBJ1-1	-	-	CAVGGRRGTEAFF	TGTGCTGTCGGTGGCAGGAGGGGCACTGAAGCTTTCTTT
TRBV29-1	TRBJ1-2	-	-	CSVESTARSYYGYTF	TGCAGCGTTGAATCAACGGCCAGATCCTACTATGGCTACACCTTC
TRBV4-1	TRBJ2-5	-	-	CASSQGSRGAYQETQYF	TGCGCCAGCAGCCAAGGTTCACGGGGAGCGTACCAAGAGACCCAGTACTTC
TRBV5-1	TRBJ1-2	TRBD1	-	CASSPYTSFVGQGRGYGYTF	TGCGCCAGCAGCCCATATACTAGTTTCGTTGGACAGGGGCGAGGCTATGGCTACACCTTC
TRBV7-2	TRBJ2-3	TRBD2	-	CASSRNSGRTQYF	TGTGCCAGCAGTCGGAATAGCGGGAGAACGCAGTATTTT
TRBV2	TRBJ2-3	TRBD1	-	CASSVVTGGTSTDTQYF	TGTGCCAGCAGTGTTGTTACAGGGGGGACTAGCACAGATACGCAGTATTTT
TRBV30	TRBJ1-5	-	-	CAWSVFYGQPQHF	TGTGCCTGGAGTGTATTTTATGGGCAGCCCCAGCATTTT
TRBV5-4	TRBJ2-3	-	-	CASSLPGMTDTQYF	TGTGCCAGCAGCTTGCCTGGGATGACAGATACGCAGTATTTT
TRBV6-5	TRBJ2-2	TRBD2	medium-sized	CASSYAGTSVGELFF	TGTGCCAGCAGTTACGCGGGGACTAGCGTCGGGGAGCTGTTTTTT
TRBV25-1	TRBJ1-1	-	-	CASSEYWGNTEAFF	TGTGCCAGCAGTGAATATTGGGGGAACACTGAAGCTTTCTTT
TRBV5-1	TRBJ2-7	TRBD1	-	CASSVTTGGNSEQYF	TGCGCCAGCAGCGTCACTACAGGGGGAAACTCCGAGCAGTACTTC
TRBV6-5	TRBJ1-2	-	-	CASSYSWAEVGYGYTF	TGTGCCAGCAGTTACTCGTGGGCGGAGGTTGGCTATGGCTACACCTTC
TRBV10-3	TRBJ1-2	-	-	CAITEFTLERRHRGYTF	TGTGCCATCACCGAGTTCACCTTGGAGAGGCGGCATCGTGGCTACACCTTC
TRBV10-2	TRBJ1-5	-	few	CASGWGSNQPQHF	TGCGCCAGCGGTTGGGGTAGCAATCAGCCCCAGCATTTT
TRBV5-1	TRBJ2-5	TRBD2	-	CASSSKAGVGETQYF	TGCGCCAGCAGCTCTAAAGCGGGAGTAGGAGAGACCCAGTACTTC
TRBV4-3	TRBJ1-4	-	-	CASSQETANEKLFF	TGCGCCAGCAGCCAAGAAACAGCTAATGAAAAACTGTTTTTT
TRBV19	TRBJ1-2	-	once	CASRKGTENLF	TGTGCCAGTAGGAAGGGCACAGAGAACTTGTTC